What follows is one T cell receptor beta chain and its context. The data belong to a study of T cell clonotyping in hematopoietic cell transplantation. Per germline, CDR1 MNHEY and CDR2 SMNVEV (reference sequence). The CDR3 is 16 residues long. J lost 4 bases, V lost 0 bases, and 6 bases had no gene match. Profiling relied on immunoSEQ multiplex PCR, and the TCRdb table lists in-frame clones only, not all of them. The sample lists 9,000 to 15,000 clones, nearly 90% occurring once. Input material: peripheral blood mononuclear cells. This sequence joins TRBV27 and TRBJ1-5, with 7 nucleotides matching TRBD1. This clonotype was obtained from a human donor who either received an allogeneic hematopoietic cell transplant for a myeloid malignancy or was a related donor (not recorded which). Some clones in this sample may be carry-over from other donors' samples. CDR3 residues: CASSLSNAGGNQPQHF. CDR3 coding DNA: TGTGCCAGCAGTTTATCGAATGCAGGGGGGAATCAGCCCCAGCATTTT.